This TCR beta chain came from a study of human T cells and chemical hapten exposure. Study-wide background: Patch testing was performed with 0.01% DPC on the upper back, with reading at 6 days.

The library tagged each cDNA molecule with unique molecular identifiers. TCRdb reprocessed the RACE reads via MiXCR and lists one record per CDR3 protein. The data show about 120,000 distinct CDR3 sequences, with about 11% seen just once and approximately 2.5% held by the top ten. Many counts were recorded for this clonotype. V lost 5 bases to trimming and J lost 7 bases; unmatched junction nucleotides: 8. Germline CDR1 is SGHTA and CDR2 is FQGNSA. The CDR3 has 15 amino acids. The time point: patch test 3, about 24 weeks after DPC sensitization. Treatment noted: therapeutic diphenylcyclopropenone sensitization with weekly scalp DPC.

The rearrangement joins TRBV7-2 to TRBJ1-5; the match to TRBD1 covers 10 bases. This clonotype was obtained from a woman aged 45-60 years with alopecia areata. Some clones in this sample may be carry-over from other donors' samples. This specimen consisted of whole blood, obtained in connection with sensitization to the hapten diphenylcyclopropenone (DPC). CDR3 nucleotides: TGTGCCAGCAGCGCTCAGACAGGGGGCGGACAGCCCCAGCATTTT. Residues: CASSAQTGGGQPQHF.